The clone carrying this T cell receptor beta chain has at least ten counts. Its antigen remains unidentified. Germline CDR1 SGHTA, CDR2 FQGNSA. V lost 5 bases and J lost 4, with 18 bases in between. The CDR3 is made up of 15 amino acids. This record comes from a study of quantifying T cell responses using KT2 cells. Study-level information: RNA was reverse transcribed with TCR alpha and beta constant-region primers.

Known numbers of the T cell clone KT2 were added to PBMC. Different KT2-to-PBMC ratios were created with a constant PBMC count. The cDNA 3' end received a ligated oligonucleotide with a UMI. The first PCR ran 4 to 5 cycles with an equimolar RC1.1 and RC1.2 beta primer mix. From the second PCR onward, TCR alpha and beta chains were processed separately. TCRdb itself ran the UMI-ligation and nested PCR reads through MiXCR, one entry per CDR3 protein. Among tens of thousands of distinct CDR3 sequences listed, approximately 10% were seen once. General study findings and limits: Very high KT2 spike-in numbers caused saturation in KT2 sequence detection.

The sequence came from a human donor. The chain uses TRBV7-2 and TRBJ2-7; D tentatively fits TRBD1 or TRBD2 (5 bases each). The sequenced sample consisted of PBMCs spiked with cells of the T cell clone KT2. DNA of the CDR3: TGTGCCAGCAGCATTTGGGACCAGCTGAGGTACGAGCAGTACTTC. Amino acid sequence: CASSIWDQLRYEQYF.